These 8 T cell receptor beta chains were all obtained from the same sample, sequenced in a study of CD4 T cells in relation to SARS-CoV-2 and coronaviruses. This table comes from immunoSEQ multiplex PCR, and its TCRdb copy is limited to in-frame clones, with some not included. There are about 37,000 clones in the sample; approximately 85% occur only once, and roughly 3% lies in the top ten. Sequencing used memory CD4+ T cells from PBMCs. These receptors were collected from an adult with COVID-19.

The genes are TRBV15 and TRBJ2-5; the D gene is possibly TRBD1 (6 bases). This CDR3 has 12 amino acids. CDR1 is LNHNV, CDR2 YYDKDF, per germline (reference sequence). Trimming stripped 9 bases from V and 4 bases from J, with 12 bases between. The CDR3 DNA is TGTGCCACTAGAACAGGGTCAGAGACCCAGTACTTC. This codes for CATRTGSETQYF.

CDR3 region: CASMRGQETQYF. The CDR3, as DNA: TGTGCCAGCATGAGGGGCCAAGAGACCCAGTACTTC. This chain connects TRBV2 to TRBJ2-5; D might be TRBD1 or TRBD2, each matching 5 bases. The V end lost 7 bases, the J end lost 1 base, and 7 bases lay between the germline ends. This CDR3 comprises 12 residues. In germline, CDR1 is SNHLY, CDR2 FYNNEI.

The rearrangement links TRBV6-6 to TRBJ2-3, with TRBD2 matching 12 bases. Germline CDR1 is MNHNY and CDR2 is SVGAGI (reference sequence). Losses at the gene ends were 6 bases for V and 5 bases for J; bases not matched to a gene: 6. This CDR3 is built from 15 residues. This CDR3 is CASSPTSGSGDTQYF. CDR3 DNA: TGTGCCAGCAGCCCGACTAGCGGGAGCGGAGATACGCAGTATTTT.

This clone was seen only a few times. The V call is TRBV9, the J call TRBJ1-4; D is uncertain. Germline assignment: CDR1 SGDLS and CDR2 YYNGEE. This CDR3 has 14 amino acids. Trimming removed 0 bases at V and 7 bases at J, with 10 bases between. The CDR3: CASSVDWESEKLFF. The CDR3 region has the DNA TGTGCCAGCAGCGTAGATTGGGAAAGTGAAAAACTGTTTTTT.

The chain couples TRBV18 to TRBJ2-7, with 7 bases aligning to TRBD1. The germline gives CDR1 KGHSH, CDR2 LQKENI. V shed 6 bases, J shed 1 base, and the junction held 6 bases outside the gene matches. This CDR3 region has 14 residues. The CDR3 sequence is CASSWDSLSYEQYF. The CDR3 bases are TGTGCCAGCTCGTGGGACAGCCTTTCCTACGAGCAGTACTTC.

The rearrangement links TRBV30 to TRBJ2-5; unclear D gene. The germline gives CDR1 GTSNPN, CDR2 SVGIG (reference sequence). CDR3 size: 12 residues. The V end was cut by 4 bases, the J end by 0 bases, with 6 bases between. CDR3 nucleotides: TGTGCCTGGACTTTGTACCAAGAGACCCAGTACTTC. Protein: CAWTLYQETQYF.

The chain uses TRBV12-3 or TRBV12-4 and TRBJ2-1; no definite D call. The V end was cut by 5 bases, the J end by 7 bases, with 6 bases between. The CDR3 runs to 11 residues. The DNA of the CDR3 is TGTGCCAGCAGTCGGTCTAATGAGCAGTTCTTC. Protein product: CASSRSNEQFF.

The CDR3 is CASSLVGQTYEQYF. As DNA, the CDR3 is TGTGCCAGCAGCTTAGTTGGACAGACCTACGAGCAGTACTTC. J is TRBJ2-7 and V is TRBV11-2; maybe TRBD1 (6 bases). Germline-derived CDR1 and CDR2 are SGHAT and FQNNGV. The V end was cut by 1 base, the J end by 2 bases, with 9 bases between. The CDR3 contains 14 residues.